This TCR beta chain was documented in a study of T cell responses to AZD1222 COVID-19 vaccine. Broader study findings: Vaccine-associated CD4 TCRs spanned spike, dominant at 160-218 and 743-854. The study found Spike-specific TCR breadth and depth rose after two AZD1222 doses. Unmutated variant regions reportedly attract nearly half of all spike-specific TCRs.

Pooling was applied to second doses at about 4 or about 12 weeks. V shed 2 bases and J shed 3 bases, with 10 bases lying between them. CDR3 length equals 13 residues. Per the germline V gene, CDR1 is GTSNPN and CDR2 is SVGIG (reference sequence). Comments on this clone: Its antigen is not known.

The data were produced by immunoSEQ multiplex PCR, yet TCRdb's version contains in-frame clones alone and is incomplete. This table has more than 70,000 clones, roughly 91% appearing once. The V gene is TRBV30, the J gene TRBJ1-1; D unresolved. The specimen was peripheral blood, collected 28 days after the second AZD1222 dose. The TCR sequence derives from an adult who received the AZD1222 COVID-19 vaccine. The CDR3 here is CAWSPQLDTEAFF. The CDR3, as DNA: TGTGCCTGGAGTCCACAACTCGACACTGAAGCTTTCTTT.